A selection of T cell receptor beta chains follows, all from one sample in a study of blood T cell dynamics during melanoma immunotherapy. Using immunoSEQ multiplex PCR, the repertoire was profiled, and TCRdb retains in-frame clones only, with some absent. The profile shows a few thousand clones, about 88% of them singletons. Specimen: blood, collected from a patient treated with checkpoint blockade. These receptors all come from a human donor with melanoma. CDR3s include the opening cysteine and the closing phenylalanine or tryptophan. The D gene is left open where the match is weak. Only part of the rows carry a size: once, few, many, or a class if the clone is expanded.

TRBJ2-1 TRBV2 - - TGTGCCAGCGGTTGGCGGGACAACTACAATGAGCAGTTCTTC CASGWRDNYNEQFF
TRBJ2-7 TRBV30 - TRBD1 TGTGCCTGCGGACAGGGCGCCTACGAGCAGTACTTC CACGQGAYEQYF
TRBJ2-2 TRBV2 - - TGTGCCAGCACCCTGAACACCGGGGAGCTGTTTTTT CASTLNTGELFF
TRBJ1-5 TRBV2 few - TGTGCCAGCAGTGATGAGGGGATTCAGCCCCAGCATTTT CASSDEGIQPQHF
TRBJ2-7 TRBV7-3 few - TGTGCCAGCAGCCTCGGGGCCGGCTACGAGCAGTACTTC CASSLGAGYEQYF
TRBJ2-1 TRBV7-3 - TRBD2 TGTGCCAGCAGCCCGGGACTAGCGGGAGTGTATGAGCAGTTCTTC CASSPGLAGVYEQFF
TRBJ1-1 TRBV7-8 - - TGTGCCAGCAGCCAATCGAATCGGAACACTGAAGCTTTCTTT CASSQSNRNTEAFF
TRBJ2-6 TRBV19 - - TGTGCCAGTAGTATATCGGGGAGCTCTGGGGCCAACGTCCTGACTTTC CASSISGSSGANVLTF
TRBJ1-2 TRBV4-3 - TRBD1 TGCGCCAGCAGCCAAGGCGGACAGGGTGCTGGCTACACCTTC CASSQGGQGAGYTF
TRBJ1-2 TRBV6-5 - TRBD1 TGTGCCACCAGGGGTTCGGGACAGGGAATCCATGGCTACACCTTC CATRGSGQGIHGYTF
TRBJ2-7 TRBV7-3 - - TGTGCTAGCTCCACCCGGCCAAGGGCCCCGTCCTACGAGCAGTACTTC CASSTRPRAPSYEQYF
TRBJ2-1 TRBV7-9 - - TGTGCCAGCAGCTTAAGTGGTTGGCAGTCCAATGAGCAGTTCTTC CASSLSGWQSNEQFF
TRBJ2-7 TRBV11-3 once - TGTGCCAGCAGCTTCTTTTTTTACGAGCAGTACTTC CASSFFFYEQYF
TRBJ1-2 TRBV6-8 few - TGTGCCAGCGGAATCCAAGGGGTCTATGGCTACACCTTC CASGIQGVYGYTF
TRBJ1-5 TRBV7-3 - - TGTGCCAGCAGCTTGGCAGAACAGCCCCAGCATTTT CASSLAEQPQHF
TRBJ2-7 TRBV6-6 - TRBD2 TGTGCCAGCAGTTCGACTCTAGCGGGAGGGAGCCACGAGCAGTACTTC CASSSTLAGGSHEQYF
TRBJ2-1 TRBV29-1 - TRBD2 TGCAGCGGGGGCCTAGCGGGCTCCTACAATGAGCAGTTCTTC CSGGLAGSYNEQFF
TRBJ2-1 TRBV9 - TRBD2 TGTGCCAGCAGCGTAGTAGCGGGAGCCTATGAGCAGTTCTTC CASSVVAGAYEQFF
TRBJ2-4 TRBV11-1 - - TGTGCCAGCAGCCCTTTTCTAGGGGGGTCCAAAAACATTCAGTACTTC CASSPFLGGSKNIQYF
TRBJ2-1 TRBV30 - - TGTGCCTGGAGTCACGGGGGAGTCGGTGAGCAGTTCTTC CAWSHGGVGEQFF